The 19 T cell receptor beta chains below all came from one sample that was sequenced in a study of cytotoxic CD8 clonotypes in ibrutinib-treated CLL. Sequencing was performed with immunoSEQ multiplex PCR; in TCRdb, only in-frame clones are kept and a portion is missing. Of around 41,000 clones listed, 60% to 75% were seen once; the top ten hold roughly 9.1%. The material was PBMCs, obtained at disease progression, from a patient treated with ibrutinib. These receptors all come from a human donor with chronic lymphocytic leukemia.

The chain is built from TRBV5-5 and TRBJ1-1, with 9 bases aligning to TRBD1. The V gene's germline CDR1 is SGHKS and CDR2 YYEKEE (reference sequence). Germline trimming cut 2 bases from V and 8 bases from J; bases unmatched to any gene: 1. The length of the CDR3 is 12 residues. Here the CDR3 reads CASSFGTGEAFF. The CDR3 coding sequence is TGTGCCAGCAGCTTTGGGACAGGGGAAGCTTTCTTT.

The chain's CDR3 is CASTSGQGAYNEQFF. The CDR3 coding sequence is TGTGCCAGCACTTCCGGACAGGGGGCCTACAATGAGCAGTTCTTC. This chain joins TRBV6-1 and TRBJ2-1; 10 bases fit TRBD1. Per germline, CDR1 MNHNS and CDR2 SASEGT. The CDR3 has 15 amino acids. V lost 7 bases, J lost 2 bases, and 5 bases stayed unmatched.

This clone appeared a single time. The J gene is TRBJ2-5, the V gene TRBV4-1; no reliable D call. This CDR3 spans 14 amino acids. Germline-derived CDR1 and CDR2 are MGHRA and YSYEKL. The V end lost 1 base, the J end lost 4 bases, and 10 bases lay between the germline ends. CDR3 in DNA: TGCGCCAGCAGCCAAGGCCCGGCTGGAGAGACCCAGTACTTC. It codes for CASSQGPAGETQYF.

This clone was detected only once. This chain joins TRBV7-9 and TRBJ2-7, with D perhaps matching TRBD1 (6 bases). CDR3 size: 12 residues. In germline, CDR1 is SEHNR, CDR2 FQNEAQ (reference sequence). V lost 5 bases and J 5 bases, leaving 10 bases between the germline ends. The CDR3 reads CASSPGVDEQYF. In nucleotides, the CDR3 is TGTGCCAGCAGCCCAGGGGTGGACGAGCAGTACTTC.

The chain joins TRBV19 to TRBJ1-1; D gene uncertain. The germline V and J ends were trimmed by 1 base and 7 bases, with 10 bases remaining between them. Germline V gene sequence: CDR1 LNHDA, CDR2 SQIVND (reference sequence). The CDR3 totals 13 residues. The CDR3 loop is CASSIGISNEAFF. The CDR3 bases are TGTGCCAGTAGTATAGGGATTTCGAATGAAGCTTTCTTT.

The chain employs TRBV5-4 and TRBJ2-5; TRBD2 matches at 11 bases. This CDR3 comprises 15 residues. The V gene end was trimmed by 7 bases and the J gene end by 4 bases; junction bases not matched to a gene: 9. Germline loops: CDR1 SGHNT, CDR2 YYREEE (reference sequence). The CDR3 nucleotides read TGTGCCAGCTTAAATAGCGGGGGGGACCGAGAGACCCAGTACTTC. Amino acids: CASLNSGGDRETQYF.

The chain couples TRBV27 to TRBJ1-5; unclear D gene. The germline CDR1 and CDR2 sequences are MNHEY and SMNVEV (reference sequence). The CDR3 totals 12 residues. Trimming removed 11 bases at V and 6 bases at J, with 14 bases between. The CDR3 spells CAAGKERQPQHF. For the CDR3, the DNA is TGTGCCGCGGGCAAGGAACGTCAGCCCCAGCATTTT.

The CDR3 reads CASRETSGFTDTQYF. In DNA form, the CDR3 reads TGTGCCAGCAGGGAGACTAGCGGGTTCACAGATACGCAGTATTTT. The J gene is TRBJ2-3, the V gene TRBV2, with 10 bases matching TRBD2. The CDR3 extends over 15 amino acids. With V trimmed by 6 bases and J by 2 bases, 5 bases remained unmatched. From germline, CDR1 is SNHLY and CDR2 FYNNEI.

This chain links TRBV28 with TRBJ2-1; D perhaps matches TRBD2 (7 bases). CDR3 size: 15 residues. The ends were cut back, 5 bases at V and 8 bases at J, with 19 bases in the middle. Per germline, CDR1 MDHEN and CDR2 SYDVKM. CDR3 bases: TGTGCCAGCAGTCACGGGGGGCAGGGTAAGGATGAGCAGTTCTTC. As protein: CASSHGGQGKDEQFF. The full variable domain, its missing parts supplied by reference TRBV28 and TRBJ2-1, is DVKVTQSSRYLVKRTGEKVFLECVQDMDHENMFWYRQDPGLGLRLIYFSYDVKMKEKGDIPEGYSVSREKKERFSLILESASTNQTSMYLCASSHGGQGKDEQFFGPGTRLTVL.

The chain carries TRBV7-9 and TRBJ1-1, with D tentatively TRBD1 (5 bases). The CDR3 spans 12 residues. V lost 4 bases and J 11 bases, leaving 14 bases between the germline ends. Germline CDR1 reads SEHNR; CDR2 reads FQNEAQ (reference sequence). CDR3 residues: CASSYGSGGAFF. The CDR3 coding sequence is TGTGCCAGCAGCTACGGGTCCGGGGGTGCTTTCTTT.

The chain is built from TRBV7-8 and TRBJ1-5, with a possible D match to TRBD1 (5 bases). The CDR3 extends over 16 amino acids. CDR1 is SGHVS and CDR2 is FQNEAQ in the germline V gene. The V and J ends lost 4 bases and 4 bases respectively, with 17 bases between them. As DNA, the CDR3 is TGTGCCAGCAGCTCATCAGGGTTCGTCCGGAATCAGCCCCAGCATTTT. Its translation: CASSSSGFVRNQPQHF. Supplemented by reference TRBV7-8 and TRBJ1-5, the full variable domain reads GAGVSQSPRYKVAKRGQDVALRCDPISGHVSLFWYQQALGQGPEFLTYFQNEAQLDKSGLPSDRFFAERPEGSVSTLKIQRTQQEDSAVYLCASSSSGFVRNQPQHFGDGTRLSIL.

This chain links TRBV6-5 with TRBJ2-3; 9 bases fit TRBD2. CDR3 length: 12 residues. The germline gives CDR1 MNHEY, CDR2 SVGAGI. The junction had 3 bases not matched to a gene; V was cut back by 4 bases and J by 10 bases. The CDR3 DNA sequence: TGTGCCAGCAGTTCTAGCGGGGTGGCGCAGTATTTT. It translates to CASSSSGVAQYF.

This clone was counted between two and nine times. V usage is TRBV7-6 and J usage is TRBJ2-2; no clear D. From germline, CDR1 is SGHVS and CDR2 FNYEAQ. This CDR3 spans 12 amino acids. V shed 2 bases and J shed 2 bases, with 0 bases lying between them. The CDR3 sequence: CASSLNTGELFF. DNA of the CDR3: TGTGCCAGCAGCTTAAACACCGGGGAGCTGTTTTTT.

This rearrangement joins TRBV28 to TRBJ1-2; D may be TRBD1 (6 bases). Germline values: CDR1 MDHEN, CDR2 SYDVKM. The V end was cut by 10 bases, the J end by 5 bases, with 17 bases between. CDR3 length: 13 residues. The CDR3 protein is CATDRPGQYGYTF. DNA for the CDR3: TGTGCCACCGACAGGCCAGGCCAATATGGCTACACCTTC.

This clone appeared a single time. This sequence joins TRBV5-1 and TRBJ1-1, with D possibly being TRBD1 (5 bases). Looked up from germline, CDR1 is SGHRS and CDR2 is YFSETQ. The CDR3 loop spans 18 amino acids. With 4 bases removed from V and 4 bases from J, the gap between germline ends came to 26 bases. CDR3 bases: TGCGCCAGCAGCCCCCAGGGTTGGGACTCTTCGGAGAGCACTGAAGCTTTCTTT. Amino acid sequence: CASSPQGWDSSESTEAFF.

This chain uses TRBV28 with TRBJ1-1; weak D call: TRBD1 (5 bases). Trimming removed 6 bases from V and 8 bases from J, with 19 bases in between. Germline CDR1 MDHEN, CDR2 SYDVKM. The CDR3 has 14 amino acids. CDR3 in DNA: TGTGCCAGCAGCTGGCGGGACGTCGGGGGGGAAGCTTTCTTT. This encodes CASSWRDVGGEAFF.

This chain links TRBV5-1 with TRBJ2-3; 10 positions agree with TRBD2. CDR3 size: 16 residues. The trim removed 0 bases at V and 6 bases at J, leaving 7 bases unmatched. Germline CDR1 and CDR2: SGHRS and YFSETQ. The chain's CDR3 is CASSLAERGGRDTQYF. DNA of the CDR3: TGCGCCAGCAGCTTGGCAGAGCGGGGGGGCCGTGATACGCAGTATTTT. Based on the CDR3 plus reference TRBV5-1 and TRBJ2-3, the full variable domain is KAGVTQTPRYLIKTRGQQVTLSCSPISGHRSVSWYQQTPGQGLQFLFEYFSETQRNKGNFPGRFSGRQFSNSRSEMNVSTLELGDSALYLCASSLAERGGRDTQYFGPGTRLTVL.

V is TRBV20-1 and J is TRBJ2-3; the D gene could be TRBD1 or TRBD2 (5 bases each). Trimming pared 6 bases from V and 10 bases from J, leaving 14 bases between. The CDR3 runs to 11 residues. The germline V gene encodes CDR1 DFQATT and CDR2 SNEGSKA (reference sequence). Written as DNA, the CDR3 is TGCAGTGCCGGGGACCGCCAAGCGCAGTATTTT. Translated: CSAGDRQAQYF.

Here the CDR3 DNA reads TGTGCCAGCAGCTTTGGGGACGTAGAAGCTTTCTTT. It yields the protein CASSFGDVEAFF. This sequence joins TRBV7-9 and TRBJ1-1; D is possibly TRBD1 (5 bases). CDR1 and CDR2 (germline): SEHNR, FQNEAQ (reference sequence). V lost 3 bases, J lost 8 bases, and 10 bases lay in between. The CDR3 contains 12 residues.